This TCR beta chain appears in the sequencing data of a study of cytomegalovirus exposure and HLA in healthy donors. General study findings and limits: Several of the most significant clusters appeared linked to common viral pathogens, based on a later analysis. Based on reports, TCR beta sequences accurately predicted HLA-A and HLA-B alleles for most subjects. In an earlier analysis, most TCR beta V segments were productive about 87% or about 30% of the time. Some V segments, including TRBV6-2 and TRBV6-3, were excluded as indistinguishable.

The PCR contained 60 Vbeta and 13 Jbeta primers. Assay: immunoSEQ multiplex PCR; the TCRdb copy retains only in-frame clones and omits some. The data contain roughly 110,000 clones, around 80% of them singletons. With regard to this clone: The antigen is unknown.

The V gene lost 4 bases and the J gene lost 0 bases, with 11 bases spanning the gap. The CDR3 runs 15 residues. Germline V gives CDR1 MNHEY, CDR2 SVGAGI. The sequenced sample consisted of PBMCs. This sequence joins TRBV6-5 and TRBJ2-3; D gene ambiguous. The origin of this receptor is a woman aged 45-65 years in good health and CMV-seropositive. In nucleotides, the CDR3 is TGTGCCAGCAGTTCACGTAGAACGAGCACAGATACGCAGTATTTT. As protein: CASSSRRTSTDTQYF.